This T cell receptor beta chain was documented in a study of blood T cell repertoires in COVID-19. Whole-study context: Some COVID-19 samples were acute and others convalescent; all came from the United States, Italy and Spain.

The repertoire was sequenced with immunoSEQ multiplex PCR; TCRdb's copy has only in-frame clones and lacks some. The sample includes about 270,000 clones, around 88% of them seen just once. The ends were cut back, 9 bases at V and 6 bases at J, with 18 bases in the middle. Per the germline V gene, CDR1 is MDHEN and CDR2 is SYDVKM. The CDR3 spans 14 residues. The chain joins TRBV28 to TRBJ2-1; possible D gene TRBD2, 7 bases. The clonotype comes from a man at least 80 years old with acute or convalescent COVID-19. The specimen sequenced was peripheral blood. The CDR3 sequence is CASSEGGRVNEQFF. As DNA, the CDR3 is TGTGCCAGTAGCGAGGGGGGGCGGGTCAATGAGCAGTTCTTC.